This is a list of T cell receptor beta chains from one sample in a study of blood T cell repertoires in COVID-19. Profiling relied on immunoSEQ multiplex PCR, and the TCRdb table lists in-frame clones only, not all of them. The sample holds about 410,000 clones, approximately 89% seen once. Input material: peripheral blood. These receptors originate from a woman in her forties with COVID-19, enrolled during active disease. Both conserved end residues are trimmed from each CDR3. The order of the fields is CDR3 length, V gene, J gene, CDR3 protein.

length: 13; V: TRBV7-9; J: TRBJ1-1; CDR3: ASSSHGQGDTEAF
length: 13; V: TRBV6-5; J: TRBJ1-4; CDR3: ASSYTAGGVEKLF
length: 13; V: TRBV6-5; J: TRBJ1-4; CDR3: ASSYGGAVNEKLF
length: 11; V: TRBV28; J: TRBJ2-7; CDR3: ASKPAGYNEQY
length: 15; V: TRBV6-1; J: TRBJ2-3; CDR3: ASSEVGGREWADTQY
length: 10; V: TRBV28; J: TRBJ1-2; CDR3: ATYEINYGYT
length: 11; V: TRBV30; J: TRBJ2-1; CDR3: AWSTSGANEQF
length: 11; V: TRBV28; J: TRBJ1-2; CDR3: ASSSRRGKGYT
length: 13; V: TRBV25-1; J: TRBJ1-1; CDR3: ASSEYHSPNTEAF
length: 13; V: TRBV5-1; J: TRBJ1-6; CDR3: ASSPRGLDNSPLH
length: 14; V: TRBV20-1; J: TRBJ1-5; CDR3: SAIEVLGRESQPQH
length: 13; V: TRBV6-2/TRBV6-3; J: TRBJ2-1; CDR3: ASSSIGGGSNEQF
length: 13; V: TRBV28; J: TRBJ2-7; CDR3: ASSDYLDRGSEQY
length: 11; V: TRBV7-9; J: TRBJ1-2; CDR3: ASSPTGSYGYT
length: 12; V: TRBV14; J: TRBJ1-1; CDR3: ASSRQDMNTEAF
length: 13; V: TRBV19; J: TRBJ2-1; CDR3: ASSIDRVTSSEQF
length: 15; V: TRBV3-1/TRBV3-2; J: TRBJ2-2; CDR3: ASSPRIGKPNTGELF
length: 12; V: TRBV5-5; J: TRBJ1-1; CDR3: ASSFGQMNTEAF
length: 14; V: TRBV7-2; J: TRBJ2-1; CDR3: ASSLDPGPPRDEQF
length: 14; V: TRBV27; J: TRBJ1-2; CDR3: ASSHRQAYSNYGYT
length: 14; V: TRBV7-2; J: TRBJ1-3; CDR3: ASSYPQGESGNTIY